The present T cell receptor beta chain was sequenced within a study of cytomegalovirus exposure and HLA in healthy donors. Study background: Most donors, just over 80% of 398 genotyped, fell in the Caucasian-associated ancestry cluster.

The PCR contained 60 Vbeta and 13 Jbeta primers. Using immunoSEQ multiplex PCR, the repertoire was profiled, and TCRdb retains in-frame clones only, with some absent. The sample has 130,000 to 150,000 clones, around 73% seen once. Participants comprised healthy donors of bone marrow. The CDR3 covers 15 residues. The germline V gene encodes CDR1 MDHEN and CDR2 SYDVKM. V shed 3 bases, J shed 5 bases, and the junction held 6 bases outside the gene matches. Study-wide points: The later analysis indicated that the majority of CMV-associated TCR beta chains appeared HLA-restricted.

This clone occurred once. As yet, its antigen is unknown. The sample was PBMCs. This clonotype was obtained from a female donor in good health and CMV-seronegative. The genes are TRBV28 and TRBJ2-1, with 8 positions matching TRBD1. In DNA form, the CDR3 reads TGTGCCAGCAGTTTTCTGGGACAGGCAAACAATGAGCAGTTCTTC. This sequence encodes CASSFLGQANNEQFF. The full variable domain, completed using reference TRBV28 and TRBJ2-1, is DVKVTQSSRYLVKRTGEKVFLECVQDMDHENMFWYRQDPGLGLRLIYFSYDVKMKEKGDIPEGYSVSREKKERFSLILESASTNQTSMYLCASSFLGQANNEQFFGPGTRLTVL.